Listed here are 18 T cell receptor beta chains from one sample, sequenced in a study of T cell changes during pregnancy in multiple sclerosis. TCRdb's table, derived via immunoSEQ multiplex PCR, lists solely in-frame clones and lacks some. The sample has about 62,000 clones; approximately 93% are singletons. The sequences come from CD8+ T cells from peripheral blood mononuclear cells, collected in the second trimester of pregnancy. These receptors all come from a female donor with multiple sclerosis, enrolled in a pregnancy study.

This clone was counted once. This chain links TRBV7-9 with TRBJ2-3, with D maybe TRBD2 (5 bases). The CDR3 is 15 amino acids. Between the trimmed V and J ends, which lost 5 bases and 0 bases, there was a span of 12 bases. Germline V gene lookup returns CDR1 SEHNR and CDR2 FQNEAQ (reference sequence). The CDR3: CASSRAATSTDTQYF. CDR3 DNA: TGTGCCAGCAGCCGAGCGGCGACTAGCACAGATACGCAGTATTTT.

The chain uses TRBV9 and TRBJ2-1; 12 bases agree with TRBD2. V trimming: 3 bases; J trimming: 5 bases; junction bases outside the gene matches: 6. The germline CDR1 and CDR2 sequences are SGDLS and YYNGEE. The CDR3 covers 16 residues. CDR3 bases: TGTGCCAGCAGCGGCCTAGCGGGAGGGCGCAACAATGAGCAGTTCTTC. This encodes CASSGLAGGRNNEQFF. The variable domain in full, completed from reference TRBV9 and TRBJ2-1, reads DSGVTQTPKHLITATGQRVTLRCSPRSGDLSVYWYQQSLDQGLQFLIQYYNGEERAKGNILERFSAQQFPDLHSELNLSSLELGDSALYFCASSGLAGGRNNEQFFGPGTRLTVL.

The chain joins TRBV12-2 to TRBJ2-5; whether TRBD2, the table's D call, matches the DNA was not checked. TRBV12-2 is designated a pseudogene. The CDR3 contains 13 residues. Here the CDR3 reads CASRLGRLETQYF. The CDR3 nucleotides read TGTGCAAGTCGCTTAGGGAGACTGGAGACCCAGTACTTC.

The chain links TRBV4-2 to TRBJ1-1, with D possibly being TRBD1 (5 bases). The CDR3 runs 15 residues. Germline CDR1 LGHNA, CDR2 YNFKEQ. The ends were cut back, 1 base at V and 1 base at J, with 10 bases in the middle. In DNA form, the CDR3 reads TGTGCCAGCAGCCAAGGTTTAGGACAGAACACTGAAGCTTTCTTT. Translated: CASSQGLGQNTEAFF.

The CDR3 is CASNVRRGRDEQYF. The DNA for the CDR3 is TGTGCCAGCAATGTAAGGAGGGGGAGGGACGAGCAGTACTTC. The rearrangement links TRBV27 to TRBJ2-7; a weak D match, TRBD2 (7 bases). Trimming left V 7 bases short and J 5 bases short, with 18 bases between. Germline-derived CDR1 and CDR2 are MNHEY and SMNVEV (reference sequence). The CDR3 sequence is 14 residues long.

This rearrangement joins TRBV5-6 to TRBJ2-7; D is uncertain. CDR3 size: 11 residues. CDR1 SGHDT and CDR2 YYEEEE come from the germline V gene. V lost 5 bases to trimming and J lost 3 bases, with 6 bases between them. The chain's CDR3 is CASSSGYEQYF. The CDR3 nucleotides are TGTGCCAGCAGTTCGGGCTACGAGCAGTACTTC.

The rearrangement links TRBV19 to TRBJ1-1; TRBD1 aligns across 9 bases. Germline V CDR1 and CDR2: LNHDA, SQIVND (reference sequence). The CDR3 runs 16 residues. The ends lost 5 bases at V and 2 bases at J; junction bases unmatched: 9. CDR3 in DNA: TGTGCCAGTAGTGTTGGGACAGGGAGAGATAACACTGAAGCTTTCTTT. Protein product: CASSVGTGRDNTEAFF.

V is TRBV13 and J is TRBJ2-7; TRBD2 matches 7 bases. This CDR3 is built from 14 residues. V dropped 1 base and J dropped 4; count of bases not matched to a gene: 4. Germline loops: CDR1 PRHDT, CDR2 FYEKMQ (reference sequence). CDR3 sequence (DNA): TGTGCCAGCAGCTTAGCGGGAGCGGGGTACGAGCAGTACTTC. Amino acids: CASSLAGAGYEQYF.

The genes are TRBV27 and TRBJ2-7; 7 nucleotides agree with TRBD1. Per the germline V gene, CDR1 is MNHEY and CDR2 is SMNVEV (reference sequence). The CDR3 covers 13 residues. J lost 2 bases, V lost 8 bases, and 6 bases had no gene match. As DNA, the CDR3 is TGTGCCAGCCTGACAGGGCCAACCTACGAGCAGTACTTC. Its protein is CASLTGPTYEQYF.

V and J are TRBV19 and TRBJ2-7, with a possible D match to TRBD1 (5 bases). Trimming shortened V by 1 base and J by 5 bases, and 9 bases separated the two germline ends. CDR3 length: 13 residues. Germline V CDR1 and CDR2: LNHDA, SQIVND (reference sequence). The CDR3 spells CASSIATENEQYF. The DNA of the CDR3 is TGTGCCAGTAGTATAGCGACAGAGAACGAGCAGTACTTC. Full variable domain (outside the CDR3, taken from reference TRBV19 and TRBJ2-7): DGGITQSPKYLFRKEGQNVTLSCEQNLNHDAMYWYRQDPGQGLRLIYYSQIVNDFQKGDIAEGYSVSREKKESFPLTVTSAQKNPTAFYLCASSIATENEQYFGPGTRLTVT.

The V call is TRBV5-6, the J call TRBJ1-2; D gene unclear. V was clipped by 2 bases and J by 5 bases, with 13 bases between them. The germline V gene encodes CDR1 SGHDT and CDR2 YYEEEE. The CDR3 has 14 residues. The CDR3 DNA reads as TGTGCCAGCAGCTTTCAGACACGGCATTATGGCTACACCTTC. Its translation is CASSFQTRHYGYTF.

The rearrangement links TRBV28 to TRBJ1-5; D might be TRBD1 (6 bases). Germline assignment: CDR1 MDHEN and CDR2 SYDVKM. This CDR3 has 14 amino acids. V lost 5 bases and J lost 4, with 12 bases in between. CDR3 residues: CASSPGQLNQPQHF. The CDR3 DNA is TGTGCCAGCAGTCCCGGACAGCTAAATCAGCCCCAGCATTTT.

This chain links TRBV9 with TRBJ2-7; D not certain. Trimming pared 4 bases from V and 0 bases from J, leaving 11 bases between. Germline-derived CDR1 and CDR2 are SGDLS and YYNGEE. CDR3 size: 14 residues. The CDR3 reads CASSPHSGSYEQYF. The CDR3 nucleotides read TGTGCCAGCAGCCCCCATTCGGGCTCCTACGAGCAGTACTTC.

This rearrangement joins TRBV7-6 to TRBJ1-1; unclear D gene. Trimming removed 0 bases from V and 5 bases from J, with 19 bases in between. Germline V CDR1 and CDR2: SGHVS, FNYEAQ. The CDR3 runs 17 residues. The CDR3 bases are TGTGCCAGCAGCTTAGCGTCTTTTGGGGTAAGGGAGACTGAAGCTTTCTTT. It codes for CASSLASFGVRETEAFF.

The CDR3 nucleotides read TGCGCCAGCAGCTTGGCAGGGGGTACACAAGAGACCCAGTACTTC. This gives the protein CASSLAGGTQETQYF. This chain connects TRBV5-1 to TRBJ2-5; TRBD1 matches at 7 bases. The CDR3 runs to 15 residues. The junction had 4 bases not matched to a gene; V was cut back by 0 bases and J by 2 bases. Germline V gene data show CDR1 as SGHRS and CDR2 as YFSETQ. The whole variable domain, remainder taken from reference TRBV5-1 and TRBJ2-5, is KAGVTQTPRYLIKTRGQQVTLSCSPISGHRSVSWYQQTPGQGLQFLFEYFSETQRNKGNFPGRFSGRQFSNSRSEMNVSTLELGDSALYLCASSLAGGTQETQYFGPGTRLLVL.

The V and J genes are TRBV19 and TRBJ1-1; 7 bases match TRBD1. CDR3 length: 13 amino acids. Germline V gives CDR1 LNHDA, CDR2 SQIVND (reference sequence). After removal of 10 bases from V and 0 bases from J, the junction contained 5 bases not matched to a gene. For the CDR3, the DNA is TGTGCCACTAGACAGGGCATGAACACTGAAGCTTTCTTT. Its protein product is CATRQGMNTEAFF.

The chain employs TRBV19 and TRBJ2-3; 8 nucleotides align to TRBD1. This CDR3 is 16 amino acids long. V was clipped by 6 bases and J by 5 bases; unmatched bases: 13. Germline-derived CDR1 and CDR2 are LNHDA and SQIVND (reference sequence). The CDR3 bases are TGTGCCAGTAGCGACAGGGGTATTCCCCCCGAAGATACGCAGTATTTT. Translating it yields CASSDRGIPPEDTQYF.

V usage is TRBV4-1 and J usage is TRBJ1-1; no reliable D call. V lost 1 base and J 1 base, leaving 10 bases between the germline ends. This CDR3 has 15 residues. Germline loops: CDR1 MGHRA, CDR2 YSYEKL. The chain's CDR3 is CASSQGPGSNTEAFF. The CDR3 DNA follows: TGCGCCAGCAGCCAAGGTCCGGGTTCGAACACTGAAGCTTTCTTT.